This TCR beta chain is drawn from a study of cytomegalovirus exposure and HLA in healthy donors. The study, taken as a whole, reports: Apparent HLA restriction characterized most CMV-associated TCR beta chains in a later analysis. CMV serostatus was the sole immune exposure information available.

There are 16 residues in the CDR3. With 5 bases removed from V and 4 bases from J, the gap between germline ends came to 18 bases. Germline V lookup: CDR1 SEHNR, CDR2 FQNEAQ (reference sequence). This clone was recorded a few times. Its antigen is undetermined. PCR amplification relied on 60 Vbeta primers (plus 13 Jbeta primers). Produced via immunoSEQ multiplex PCR; TCRdb's table is partial and in-frame only. The sample contains roughly 120,000 clones, approximately 80% of which appear only once. Sequenced sample: PBMCs. The chain employs TRBV7-9 and TRBJ2-1, with D tentatively TRBD2 (5 bases). The receptor's source is a man aged 25-40 years in good health and CMV-seronegative. CDR3 sequence reads: CASSPLGAGTYNEQFF. DNA for the CDR3: TGTGCCAGCAGCCCCTTGGGTGCGGGTACATACAATGAGCAGTTCTTC.